This T cell receptor (beta chain) came from a study of siplizumab effects on memory and regulatory T cells. Study-level findings and limits: In the presence of siplizumab, alloreactive sequences traceable to unstimulated CD4+ memory cells were significantly reduced. Proliferating Tregs taken from siplizumab cultures were not shown to have a confirmed suppressive function. Roughly 80-95% of proliferating CD4+ or CD8+ clones lacked a naive or memory phenotype that could be assigned.

Assays were performed on 80,000 to 100,000 TCR templates per sample. This table comes from immunoSEQ multiplex PCR, and its TCRdb copy is limited to in-frame clones, with some not included. The data show some 40,000 clones, roughly 90% seen once. CDR1 is SGHVS, CDR2 FQNEAQ, per germline. CDR3 length equals 13 residues. The V and J ends lost 8 bases and 5 bases respectively, with 15 bases between them. Regarding this clone: Its specificity is unknown.

The receptor comes from a human donor in good health. The V call is TRBV7-8, the J call TRBJ2-5; D is possibly TRBD1 (5 bases). Material: naive CD4+ T cells sorted from blood. For the CDR3, the DNA is TGTGCCAGCGCCGTAGGGGTCGCCGAGACCCAGTACTTC. Its translation is CASAVGVAETQYF.